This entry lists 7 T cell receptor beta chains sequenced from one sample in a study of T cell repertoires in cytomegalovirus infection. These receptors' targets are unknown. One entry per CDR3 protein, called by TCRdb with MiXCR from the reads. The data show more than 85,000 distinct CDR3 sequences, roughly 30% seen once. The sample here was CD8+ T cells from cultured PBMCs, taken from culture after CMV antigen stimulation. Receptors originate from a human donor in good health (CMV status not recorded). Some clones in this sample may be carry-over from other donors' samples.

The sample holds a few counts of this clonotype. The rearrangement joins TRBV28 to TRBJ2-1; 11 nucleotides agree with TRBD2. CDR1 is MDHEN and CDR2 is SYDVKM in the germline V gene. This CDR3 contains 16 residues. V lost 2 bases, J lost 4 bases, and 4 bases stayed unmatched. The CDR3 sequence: CASSLSIAGGYNEQFF. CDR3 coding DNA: TGTGCCAGCAGTTTAAGTATAGCGGGGGGGTACAATGAGCAGTTCTTC.

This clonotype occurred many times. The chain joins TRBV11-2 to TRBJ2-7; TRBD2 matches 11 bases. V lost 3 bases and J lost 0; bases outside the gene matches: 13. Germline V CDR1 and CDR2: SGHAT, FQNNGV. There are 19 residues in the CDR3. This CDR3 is CASSLISGTSGAYSYEQYF. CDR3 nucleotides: TGTGCCAGCAGCTTGATAAGCGGGACTAGCGGAGCGTACTCCTACGAGCAGTACTTC.

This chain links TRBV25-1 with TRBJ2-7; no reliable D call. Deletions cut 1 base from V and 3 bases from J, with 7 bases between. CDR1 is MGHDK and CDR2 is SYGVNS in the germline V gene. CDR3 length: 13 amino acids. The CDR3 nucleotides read TGTGCCAGCAGTGAATGGAGCGACTACGAGCAGTACTTC. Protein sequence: CASSEWSDYEQYF.

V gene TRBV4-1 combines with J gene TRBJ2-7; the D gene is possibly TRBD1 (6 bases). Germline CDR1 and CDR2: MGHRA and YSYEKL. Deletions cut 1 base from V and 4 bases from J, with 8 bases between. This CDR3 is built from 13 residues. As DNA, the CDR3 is TGCGCCAGCAGCCAAGGAGGGGGTTACGAGCAGTACTTC. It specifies CASSQGGGYEQYF.

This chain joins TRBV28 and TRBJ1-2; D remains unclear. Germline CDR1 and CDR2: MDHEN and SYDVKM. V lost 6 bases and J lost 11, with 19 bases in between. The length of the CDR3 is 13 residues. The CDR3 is CASRVTPAGGYTF. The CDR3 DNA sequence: TGTGCCAGCAGGGTGACTCCGGCCGGAGGGTACACCTTC.

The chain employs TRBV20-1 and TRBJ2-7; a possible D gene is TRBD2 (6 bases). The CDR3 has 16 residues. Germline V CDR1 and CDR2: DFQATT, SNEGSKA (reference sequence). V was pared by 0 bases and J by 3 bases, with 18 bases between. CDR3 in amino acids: CSARDTVGGTLYEQYF. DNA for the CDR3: TGCAGTGCTAGAGATACAGTGGGGGGTACCCTCTACGAGCAGTACTTC.

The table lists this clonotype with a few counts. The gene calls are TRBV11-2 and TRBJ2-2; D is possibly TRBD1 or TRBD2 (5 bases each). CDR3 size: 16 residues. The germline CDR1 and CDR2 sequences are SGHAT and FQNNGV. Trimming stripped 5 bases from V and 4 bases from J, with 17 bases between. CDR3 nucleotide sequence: TGTGCCAGCAGCCCAGGTCCAGGGACGGCCACCGGGGAGCTGTTTTTT. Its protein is CASSPGPGTATGELFF. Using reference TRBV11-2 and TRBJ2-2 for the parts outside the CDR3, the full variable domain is EAGVAQSPRYKIIEKRQSVAFWCNPISGHATLYWYQQILGQGPKLLIQFQNNGVVDDSQLPKDRFSAERLKGVDSTLKIQPAKLEDSAVYLCASSPGPGTATGELFFGEGSRLTVL.